The rows below give T cell receptor beta chains drawn from one sample of a study of blood T cell repertoires in COVID-19. Repertoires were generated with immunoSEQ multiplex PCR, while TCRdb's copy carries only in-frame clones and drops some. The data hold roughly 150,000 clones, with around 87% observed a single time. Sequenced input: peripheral blood. The receptor set was obtained from a human donor in a cohort sampled during active COVID-19. Each CDR3 is given with its conserved first and last residue. The D gene is left open where the match is weak. Clone size, where shown, is once, few, many, or a class for clones that have expanded.

TRBJ2-7	-	TRBV27	-	TGTGCCAGCGCCAAAAGCCAGGGTGGCGAGCAGTACTTC	CASAKSQGGEQYF
TRBJ2-1	TRBD2	TRBV25-1	-	TGTGCCAGCAGTGACCCTAGCGGGGGGGCCAATGAGCAGTTCTTC	CASSDPSGGANEQFF
TRBJ2-7	-	TRBV2	-	TGTGCCAGCAGTCCCCGGGCCGTCCCCGGGGGCTACGAGCAGTACTTC	CASSPRAVPGGYEQYF
TRBJ1-5	TRBD1	TRBV25-1	-	TGTGCCAGCAGTGAAGCAGGGGGCTATCAGCCCCAGCATTTT	CASSEAGGYQPQHF
TRBJ2-3	TRBD2	TRBV13	-	TGTGCCAGCAGCCGACTAGCGGGGGGGCAGGCAGATACGCAGTATTTT	CASSRLAGGQADTQYF
TRBJ2-5	-	TRBV30	-	TGTGCCTGGAGGATGCGGGGAGATGTAGAGACCCAGTACTTC	CAWRMRGDVETQYF
TRBJ2-7	TRBD2	TRBV3-1/TRBV3-2	-	TGTGCCAGCAGCACAAGCGGGGGCCCTACCTACGAGCAGTACTTC	CASSTSGGPTYEQYF
TRBJ2-1	TRBD1	TRBV18	-	TGTGCCAGCTCACCGGGACAGGGGATATTCTTC	CASSPGQGIFF
TRBJ1-5	-	TRBV4-1	-	TGCGCCAGCAGCCCAGGACAGAACGGGAATCAGCCCCAGCATTTT	CASSPGQNGNQPQHF
TRBJ2-5	TRBD1	TRBV9	once	TGTGCCAGCAGCGTCCGATCCGGGACAGGGCCGCAAGAGACCCAGTACTTC	CASSVRSGTGPQETQYF
TRBJ2-3	-	TRBV7-2	once	TGTGCCAGCAGCTTGGGCCAAAGAGGGCTCTTCACAGATACGCAGTATTTT	CASSLGQRGLFTDTQYF
TRBJ1-4	TRBD1	TRBV2	-	TGTGCCAGCGGAAAGGACAGGGGAGAGGAAAAACTGTTTTTT	CASGKDRGEEKLFF
TRBJ2-7	-	TRBV7-6	once	TGTGCCAGCAGCTTAGGACAGGGAGGCTACGAGCAGTACTTC	CASSLGQGGYEQYF
TRBJ2-7	-	TRBV7-8	once	TGTGCCAGCAGCTTAGCGTCATCACTTCCCTACGAGCAGTACTTC	CASSLASSLPYEQYF
TRBJ2-1	TRBD2	TRBV27	many	TGTGCCAGCAGTTCTCCGGGACTAGCGGACAATGAGCAGTTCTTC	CASSSPGLADNEQFF
TRBJ2-5	-	TRBV3-1/TRBV3-2	-	TGTGCCAGCAGCCTAGGGACACCTTTCCAAGAGACCCAGTACTTC	CASSLGTPFQETQYF
TRBJ1-5	-	TRBV28	-	TGTGCCAGCAGTTTAAAGTCGCGGCCCCAGCATTTT	CASSLKSRPQHF
TRBJ1-2	TRBD1	TRBV5-4	-	TGTGCCAGCAGCTTGGCCGGGACAGGCAACTATGGCTACACCTTC	CASSLAGTGNYGYTF
TRBJ1-2	TRBD1	TRBV19	few	TGTGCCAGTAGTCCGGACAGGGAGCGTGGCTACACCTTC	CASSPDRERGYTF
TRBJ2-5	-	TRBV3-1/TRBV3-2	-	TGTGCCAGCAGCCCCGGACAGAGAAGGGAGACCCAGTACTTC	CASSPGQRRETQYF
TRBJ2-1	-	TRBV6-2/TRBV6-3	-	TGTGCCAGCAGTGACACCCGCGGGATCCGTGAGCAGTTCTTC	CASSDTRGIREQFF
TRBJ2-7	-	TRBV20-1	-	TGCAGTGCTTCCAGGGGCTACGAGCAGTACTTC	CSASRGYEQYF
TRBJ1-4	-	TRBV2	-	TGTGCCAGCAGTGGGCAGGGTAGTGGAAAACTGTTTTTT	CASSGQGSGKLFF
TRBJ2-5	-	TRBV9	-	TGTGCCAGCAGCGTAACAGGGACGGAGACCCAGTACTTC	CASSVTGTETQYF
TRBJ1-4	TRBD1	TRBV7-9	-	TGTGCCAGCAGCTCAGGACAGGGAACTAATGAAAAACTGTTTTTT	CASSSGQGTNEKLFF
TRBJ2-1	TRBD2	TRBV15	few	TGTGCCACCAGCAGAACGACTAGCGGGGTATACAATGAGCAGTTCTTC	CATSRTTSGVYNEQFF
TRBJ1-2	TRBD1	TRBV7-9	-	TGTGCCAGCAGCTCGCAGGGGGACACCTTC	CASSSQGDTF
TRBJ1-2	-	TRBV13	-	TGTGCCAGCAGCTTAGAGAGAAGCAACTATGGCTACACCTTC	CASSLERSNYGYTF
TRBJ2-7	-	TRBV5-1	once	TGCGCCAGTCGCCGAGGGAACGACGAGCAGTACTTC	CASRRGNDEQYF
TRBJ1-1	TRBD1	TRBV5-1	-	TGCGCCAGCAGCAAGGGACAGGGGAACTCCTACACTGAAGCTTTCTTT	CASSKGQGNSYTEAFF
TRBJ1-2	TRBD1	TRBV28	-	TGTGCCAGCAGTGGCAATCCGGACAGGGTCTATGGCTACACCTTC	CASSGNPDRVYGYTF
TRBJ1-5	TRBD1	TRBV3-1/TRBV3-2	-	TGTGCCAGCAGCCTAGGGACAGCTTATAGCAATCAGCCCCAGCATTTT	CASSLGTAYSNQPQHF
TRBJ2-6	TRBD1	TRBV27	-	TGTGCCAGCAGTGAGGGGACAGATACCTCTGGGGCCAACGTCCTGACTTTC	CASSEGTDTSGANVLTF
TRBJ2-2	-	TRBV9	-	TGTGCCAGCAGCGAGACCCCAGGAGGGTCCCGCGCGAACACCGGGGAGCTGTTTTTT	CASSETPGGSRANTGELFF
TRBJ2-7	-	TRBV7-9	-	TGTGCCAGCACTTCGGAGGTCCGGTCCTACGAGCAGTACTTC	CASTSEVRSYEQYF
TRBJ1-1	-	TRBV19	-	TGTGCCAGTAGTGAGACAGAGCTGAACACTGAAGCTTTCTTT	CASSETELNTEAFF
TRBJ1-5	TRBD1	TRBV2	many	TGTGCCAGCACGGGACAGTCCAATCAGCCCCAGCATTTT	CASTGQSNQPQHF
TRBJ2-7	TRBD1	TRBV5-1	-	TGCGCCAGCAGCTTGGAGTTAGTTAGGGGGCCTGGAGCCGAGCAGTACTTC	CASSLELVRGPGAEQYF
TRBJ2-1	-	TRBV9	-	TGTGCCAGCAGCGTAGCACGGTACAATGAGCAGTTCTTC	CASSVARYNEQFF
TRBJ2-5	-	TRBV6-6	-	TGTGCCAGCAGTTACGGGGGGAAGTACCAAGAGACCCAGTACTTC	CASSYGGKYQETQYF
TRBJ2-7	TRBD1	TRBV2	-	TGTGCCAGCAGTGTTATCTTCGGGACAGGGGACTACGAGCAGTACTTC	CASSVIFGTGDYEQYF
TRBJ2-5	-	TRBV7-7	-	TGTGCTAGCAGCTTAGCGTTCACTAGACGAGAGACCCAGTACTTC	CASSLAFTRRETQYF
TRBJ1-1	-	TRBV9	-	TGTGCCAGCAGCGTAGGGCCAGGGAAGAACACTGAAGCTTTCTTT	CASSVGPGKNTEAFF
TRBJ1-1	-	TRBV18	-	TGTGCCAGCTCTACCGGGGGGCAAGGGGGCACTGAAGCTTTCTTT	CASSTGGQGGTEAFF
TRBJ2-5	-	TRBV19	once	TGTGCCAGTAGTTTCCAGGGTGGTTCGGAGACCCAGTACTTC	CASSFQGGSETQYF